The 14 T cell receptor beta chains reported below all come from one sample, sequenced in a study of monozygotic twins with inflammatory bowel disease. For each CDR3 protein, TCRdb gives one entry from its re-call of the 5' RACE reads, without DNA. This repertoire includes nearly 450,000 distinct CDR3 sequences. The sample taken for sequencing was blood. These receptors came from a human donor with ulcerative colitis or Crohn's disease, or a healthy co-twin of an affected twin (not recorded which).

The chain employs TRBV19 and TRBJ2-7; TCRdb names TRBD1, which stays unverified in the absence of DNA. Germline CDR1 LNHDA, CDR2 SQIVND (reference sequence). The CDR3 sequence is 14 residues long. CDR3 residues: CASSSGQGRYEQYF.

This chain links TRBV20-1 with TRBJ2-5; TCRdb's D gene call, TRBD1, goes unchecked for lack of DNA. The CDR3 sequence is 13 residues long. From germline, CDR1 is DFQATT and CDR2 SNEGSKA (reference sequence). CDR3 protein: CSAAGQGGQTQYF.

The V call is TRBV4-3, the J call TRBJ1-2. The CDR3 length is 14 residues. The V gene's germline CDR1 is LGHNA and CDR2 YSLEER. CDR3 in amino acids: CASSQVPTNYGYTF.

This chain connects TRBV11-3 to TRBJ2-7; the D call of TRBD1 rests on TCRdb alone, since no DNA is present to check it. The length of the CDR3 is 15 residues. Germline V gives CDR1 SGHNT, CDR2 YENEEA. The CDR3 reads CASSSGTSFSYEQYF.

The CDR3 loop reads CATKQWEGNQPQHF. The chain links TRBV15 to TRBJ1-5. Germline lookup yields CDR1 LNHNV and CDR2 YYDKDF (reference sequence). The CDR3 extends over 14 amino acids.

The chain links TRBV6-1 to TRBJ2-3; lacking DNA, the TRBD1 call made by TCRdb goes unchecked. Germline-derived CDR1 and CDR2 are MNHNS and SASEGT. This CDR3 comprises 16 residues. The CDR3: CASSPGPKTSLDTQYF.

The chain couples TRBV6-5 to TRBJ1-5; TCRdb gives TRBD1 as the D gene, but with no DNA this cannot be confirmed. CDR1 is MNHEY, CDR2 SVGAGI, per germline. This CDR3 is 12 amino acids long. The CDR3 loop is CASWGSNQPQHF.

This chain uses TRBV4-3 with TRBJ2-6. The CDR3 spans 17 residues. Germline loops: CDR1 LGHNA, CDR2 YSLEER. CDR3 loop: CASSQGSDPSGANVLTF.

This chain uses TRBV7-2 with TRBJ1-2; as DNA is missing, the TRBD1 call by TCRdb cannot be tested. The CDR3 spans 16 residues. The germline V gene has CDR1 SGHTA and CDR2 FQGNSA. The CDR3 loop reads CASSISGGGGTYGYTF.

The rearrangement joins TRBV28 to TRBJ2-2; absent DNA, TCRdb's TRBD1 call cannot be checked. This CDR3 region has 12 residues. CDR1 MDHEN and CDR2 SYDVKM come from the germline V gene. The CDR3 region is CASLGQLGELFF.

The chain recombines TRBV21-1 with TRBJ2-7; no DNA is available, so the TRBD1 call from TCRdb remains unchecked. TRBV21-1 is deemed a pseudogene. The CDR3 sequence is 18 residues long. This CDR3 reads CASSTIPWDRSNSYEQYF.

The CDR3 loop is CASSQTSGGAGSTDTQYF. The chain employs TRBV4-2 and TRBJ2-3; TCRdb indicates TRBD2, and absent DNA this call remains unverified. The CDR3 is 18 residues long. Germline V CDR1 and CDR2: LGHNA, YNFKEQ.

The chain employs TRBV27 and TRBJ2-5; TCRdb gives TRBD1 as the D gene, but with no DNA this cannot be confirmed. The CDR3 consists of 15 residues. Germline V CDR1 and CDR2: MNHEY, SMNVEV (reference sequence). This chain's CDR3 is CASSSTGTGQETQYF.

The genes are TRBV7-2 and TRBJ2-5; TCRdb names TRBD1, which stays unverified in the absence of DNA. The CDR3 loop spans 13 amino acids. Germline CDR1 reads SGHTA; CDR2 reads FQGNSA. This CDR3 reads CASSSGQGESQYF.